Detailed here is one T cell receptor (beta chain). This clonotype occurred once. The antigen it recognizes is unknown. A much larger clone lies a single base off, so this may be a read error. Systemically healthy Caucasian individuals from Russia, around 38 in total and aged roughly 6 to 95 years, were included as donors. Each donor gave ten milliliters of peripheral blood, collected into EDTA-treated Vacutainer tubes. PBMCs were isolated by Ficoll-Paque density-gradient centrifugation, with at least 7 million obtained per sample. Total RNA was extracted from PBMCs with Trizol reagent, with at least 6 micrograms obtained per sample. The percentages of naive CD45RAhigh/CD27high T cells were determined by flow cytometry on a PBMC aliquot from every donor. Library creation used 5' RACE. The listed sequencing device is Illumina HiSeq 2500. A second PCR of about 6 to 11 cycles was performed with a sample-barcoded 5' primer and a J-beta primer mix. A unique molecular identifier was introduced onto each TCR beta cDNA molecule by a template-switch 5' adaptor carrying 12 random nucleotides. At least 3 million CDR3-containing paired-end reads were obtained from each sample. First-strand cDNA was synthesized from all RNA with the Mint cDNA synthesis kit, primed by a TRBC-specific oligonucleotide. After uracil-DNA glycosylase treatment, a first 18-cycle PCR used universal primers M1SS and BC2_uni_R on all cDNA. From the authors' description of their analysis: For normalization, 1 million high-quality reads were randomly selected from each sample, with every read carrying a distinct molecular identifier. Instead of being binned into consensus sequences, reads with shared molecular identifiers were discarded. MiTCR, run with a Q25 quality threshold and the strictest error-elimination algorithm, handled CDR3 identification, clonotype clustering and error correction. A nonparametric unseen species model with Euler transformation was used to estimate lower-bound total TCR beta diversity. TCRdb reprocessing: public reads trimmed at Q25 with fastp, clones called with MiXCR, in-frame beta chains kept. Records with the same CDR3 protein are collapsed into one entry carrying the most frequent genes and DNA. Here the V and J calls rest on TCRdb's processing, not on the authors' analysis. Counted in this sample were about 800,000 distinct CDR3 sequences; roughly 64% of them appeared once. Roughly 22% of the sample is in the top ten clones.

These data originate in a study of blood T cells in healthy people across ages (dated by TCRdb to 2014 to 2015). Study-level background: In model experiments, template switching captured roughly one uniquely barcoded TCR beta cDNA molecule for every two T cells. The donors were split into four age groups: young (average around 15 years), middle-aged (nearly 40), aged (62) and long-lived (roughly 77). To avoid experimental bias, donors of different ages were randomly spread across the sequencing lanes. To track age-related changes in TCR beta repertoire diversity, the study relied on deep sequencing normalized with unique cDNA molecular identifiers. The study analyzed two additional independent replicas of 1 million unique cDNA reads from the same blood draw for two donors, one aged 18 to 30 and one aged 80 or older.

V and J are truncated by 6 bases and 0 bases respectively, leaving an intervening sequence of 2 bases. Measured from the cysteine to the phenylalanine, the CDR3 is 12 residues long. CDR3 DNA is the only sequence kept; it has 36 bases, read in frame from the first base. Findings and caveats that apply to the study as a whole: As age increased, observed TCR beta diversity per million T cells dropped in a roughly linear way, and a significant reduction was already evident by age 40. Total diversity estimates from one million sequenced T cells were considered lower bounds and underestimates. A strong correlation was found between observed TCR beta diversity and the percentage of naive T cells measured by flow cytometry. Because profiling used bulk unsorted PBMCs, naive and antigen-experienced compartments could not be compared conclusively. The CMV infection status of donors was not known, potentially confounding age-related changes in expanded clonotypes. Compared with the aged group, the long-lived group had more naive CD4+ T cells, fewer expanded clones and increased TCR diversity, suggesting age selection.

The rearrangement combines TRBV12-3 or TRBV12-4 with TRBJ2-2; a confident D gene designation cannot be given. Sequenced sample: blood. This TCR derives from a man aged 25-40 years in good health. The nucleotide sequence is TGTGCCAGCAGGTCGAACACCGGGGAGCTGTTTTTT. Translated, it gives CASRSNTGELFF.